Each of the 11 T cell receptor beta chains below was sequenced from the same sample in a study of T cells after posttransplantation cyclophosphamide. A marrow graft followed busulfan-fludarabine conditioning, with cyclophosphamide on days +3 and +4. Assay: immunoSEQ multiplex PCR; the TCRdb copy retains only in-frame clones and omits some. Altogether 23,000 or so clones were found in the sample, and no singletons occur. The input for sequencing was PBMCs, taken after allogeneic stem cell transplant with posttransplant cyclophosphamide. The receptors come from a male patient aged 18 to 29 who received an allogeneic stem cell transplant from a related donor, was CMV-positive, and had no GVHD. Some of the T cells might come from the graft donor.

At least ten counts were recorded for this clone. This chain connects TRBV28 to TRBJ2-2; 7 bases map to TRBD1. The CDR3 is made up of 13 amino acids. Looked up from germline, CDR1 is MDHEN and CDR2 is SYDVKM. V gave up 6 bases and J gave up 4 bases; unmatched junction bases: 2. The CDR3 DNA reads as TGTGCCAGCAGGCCAGGGGGCACCGGGGAGCTGTTTTTT. Protein product: CASRPGGTGELFF.

Many counts were recorded for this clone. The rearrangement uses TRBV9 and TRBJ1-5, with D uncertain. The germline gives CDR1 SGDLS, CDR2 YYNGEE. This CDR3 contains 15 residues. Trimming removed 4 bases from V and 0 bases from J, with 11 bases in between. CDR3 sequence: CASSPGVYSNQPQHF. CDR3 in DNA: TGTGCCAGCAGCCCCGGGGTCTATAGCAATCAGCCCCAGCATTTT.

This clone has ten or more counts. V and J are TRBV19 and TRBJ2-1, with a weak D call TRBD2 (5 bases). Trimming took off 7 bases at V and 0 bases at J, with 16 bases between the two ends. The CDR3 has 16 residues. The V gene's germline CDR1 is LNHDA and CDR2 SQIVND (reference sequence). The CDR3 DNA is TGTGCCAGTAACGACCCTCTAGCCAACTCCTACAATGAGCAGTTCTTC. Its translation: CASNDPLANSYNEQFF. The full variable domain, rest sourced from reference TRBV19 and TRBJ2-1, is DGGITQSPKYLFRKEGQNVTLSCEQNLNHDAMYWYRQDPGQGLRLIYYSQIVNDFQKGDIAEGYSVSREKKESFPLTVTSAQKNPTAFYLCASNDPLANSYNEQFFGPGTRLTVL.

This clone was observed at least ten times. The CDR3 loop reads CASSVAGTDTQYF. The DNA for the CDR3 is TGTGCCAGCAGTGTGGCAGGGACAGATACGCAGTATTTT. The J gene is TRBJ2-3, the V gene TRBV25-1; D perhaps matches TRBD1 (5 bases). Trimming removed 4 bases at V and 3 bases at J, with 8 bases between. This CDR3 spans 13 amino acids. From germline, CDR1 is MGHDK and CDR2 SYGVNS. Full variable domain (rest looked up from reference TRBV25-1 and TRBJ2-3): EADIYQTPRYLVIGTGKKITLECSQTMGHDKMYWYQQDPGMELHLIHYSYGVNSTEKGDLSSESTVSRIRTEHFPLTLESARPSHTSQYLCASSVAGTDTQYFGPGTRLTVL.

This clone showed up just a few times. The chain combines TRBV30 with TRBJ2-5, with a possible D match to TRBD2 (6 bases). Gene TRBJ2-7 matches the end of the DNA better, so the J call may be wrong. This CDR3 is built from 11 residues. In germline, CDR1 is GTSNPN, CDR2 SVGIG (reference sequence). The CDR3 DNA reads as TGTGCCTTAGGGCGGGGAAACGAGCAGTACTTC. This gives the protein CALGRGNEQYF.

This clone was found many times. The genes are TRBV7-9 and TRBJ2-4; D is undetermined. Per germline, CDR1 SEHNR and CDR2 FQNEAQ (reference sequence). Between the trimmed V and J ends, which lost 5 bases and 0 bases, there was a span of 11 bases. This CDR3 region has 15 residues. CDR3 nucleotide sequence: TGTGCCAGCAGCCATGAACAGTTAGCCAAAAACATTCAGTACTTC. As protein: CASSHEQLAKNIQYF.

This clone was recorded many times. The J gene is TRBJ1-4, the V gene TRBV6-5, with unresolved D. The CDR3 has 14 residues. The germline V and J ends were trimmed by 5 bases and 4 bases, with 11 bases remaining between them. The germline CDR1 and CDR2 sequences are MNHEY and SVGAGI. CDR3 residues: CASSRKSYNEKLFF. In DNA form, the CDR3 reads TGTGCCAGCAGTAGAAAGAGTTATAATGAAAAACTGTTTTTT.

This clone was counted ten times or more. The rearrangement joins TRBV7-9 to TRBJ1-2, with 8 bases aligning to TRBD1. This CDR3 has 15 residues. The germline CDR1 and CDR2 sequences are SEHNR and FQNEAQ (reference sequence). Unmatched junction bases numbered 5, after V lost 4 bases and J lost 1 base. The CDR3 DNA reads TGTGCCAGCAGCTACGGACAGGGCCTTAACTATGGCTACACCTTC. Translating it yields CASSYGQGLNYGYTF.

This clone appeared many times. The chain combines TRBV30 with TRBJ2-1; no definite D call. The ends were cut back, 2 bases at V and 3 bases at J, with 5 bases in the middle. The CDR3 covers 12 residues. From germline, CDR1 is GTSNPN and CDR2 SVGIG (reference sequence). In nucleotides, the CDR3 is TGTGCCTGGAGTTCCAACTACAATGAGCAGTTCTTC. Translating it yields CAWSSNYNEQFF.

This clone showed up many times. This chain connects TRBV2 to TRBJ2-7; tentative D call: TRBD2 (5 bases). This CDR3 is 13 amino acids long. Per germline, CDR1 SNHLY and CDR2 FYNNEI. V was pared by 4 bases and J by 0 bases, with 7 bases between. CDR3 residues: CASSVEASYEQYF. The CDR3 coding sequence is TGTGCCAGCAGTGTGGAGGCCTCCTACGAGCAGTACTTC.

In this sample, this clone turned up a few times. CDR3 sequence reads: CASSQDTGSISPLHF. CDR3 in DNA: TGCGCCAGCAGCCAAGATACAGGGTCGATCTCACCCCTCCACTTT. This rearrangement joins TRBV4-3 to TRBJ1-6; TRBD1 might be the D (6 bases). V was pared by 0 bases and J by 10 bases, with 13 bases between. Germline CDR1 is LGHNA and CDR2 is YSLEER. The CDR3 contains 15 residues.